This TCR beta chain was observed in a study of shared clonotypes between healthy human individuals. Germline V gene lookup returns CDR1 SGHVS and CDR2 FQNEAQ. CDR3 length: 14 amino acids. V was clipped by 2 bases and J by 6 bases, with 14 bases between them. Naive CD8 cells comprised CD45RO-negative, CCR7-positively selected cells, excluding terminally differentiated effector memory CD45RA+ cells. Measured with immunoSEQ multiplex PCR; TCRdb has only the in-frame clones, and not every one. The table records approximately 720,000 clones, about 91% of them present only once. Sequences were obtained from naive CD8+ T cells sorted from blood. The clonotype originates from a man younger than 40 in good health. The V call is TRBV7-8, the J call TRBJ2-7; D is unclear. The CDR3 sequence: CASSLLTTAVEQYF. The CDR3 bases are TGTGCCAGCAGCTTATTGACGACCGCAGTCGAGCAGTACTTC.